These 8 T cell receptor beta chains originate from one sample sequenced in a study of shared clonotypes between healthy human individuals. Profiled with immunoSEQ multiplex PCR; TCRdb holds only in-frame clones, not every one. The table lists about 2.2 million clones, approximately 92% of them singletons. The naive CD8 population came from CD45RO-negative cells selected for CCR7, without terminally differentiated effector memory CD45RA+ cells. Sequencing was carried out using naive CD8+ T cells from PBMCs. The receptors shown here come from a young man in good health. Some clones in this sample may be carry-over from other donors' samples.

The chain couples TRBV14 to TRBJ1-1; unclear D gene. Per the germline V gene, CDR1 is SGHDN and CDR2 is FVKESK. The CDR3 covers 12 residues. Between the trimmed V and J ends, which lost 2 bases and 10 bases, there was a span of 11 bases. The CDR3, as DNA: TGTGCCAGCAGCCAAAAAAATCTAGCAGCTTTCTTT. It is translated as CASSQKNLAAFF.

This clone was recorded only once. V is TRBV7-9 and J is TRBJ2-1, with 10 bases fitting TRBD1. Germline values: CDR1 SEHNR, CDR2 FQNEAQ (reference sequence). V dropped 5 bases and J dropped 7; count of bases not matched to a gene: 14. This CDR3 spans 17 amino acids. The chain's CDR3 is CASSPKRGTGANNEQFF. The CDR3 coding sequence is TGTGCCAGCAGCCCAAAACGTGGGACAGGGGCGAATAATGAGCAGTTCTTC.

Here the CDR3 reads CASSMEIIGYEQYF. The CDR3 DNA reads as TGTGCCAGTAGTATGGAGATCATAGGATACGAGCAGTACTTC. V is TRBV19 and J is TRBJ2-7; D ambiguous. In germline, CDR1 is LNHDA, CDR2 SQIVND (reference sequence). The CDR3 has 14 residues. V was trimmed by 3 bases and J by 4 bases, leaving 13 bases between them.

The chain uses TRBV19 and TRBJ1-1, with a weak D call TRBD1 (5 bases). This CDR3 has 14 amino acids. Germline loops: CDR1 LNHDA, CDR2 SQIVND (reference sequence). Trimming cost V 3 bases and J 4 bases, with 12 bases left between them. In DNA, the CDR3 is TGTGCCAGTAGTATCCTTCCGAGGGGCACTGAAGCTTTCTTT. It translates to CASSILPRGTEAFF.

The genes are TRBV7-9 and TRBJ2-7; no clear D. Germline V lookup: CDR1 SEHNR, CDR2 FQNEAQ (reference sequence). Trimming pared 0 bases from V and 3 bases from J, leaving 15 bases between. CDR3 length: 16 amino acids. CDR3: CASSLAPSATHYEQYF. The CDR3 coding sequence is TGTGCCAGCAGCTTAGCCCCAAGTGCCACCCACTACGAGCAGTACTTC.

The J gene is TRBJ1-5, the V gene TRBV27, with a tentative D call TRBD1 (5 bases). Trimming removed 5 bases from V and 3 bases from J, with 17 bases in between. The CDR3 has 16 residues. Per germline, CDR1 MNHEY and CDR2 SMNVEV (reference sequence). CDR3 sequence reads: CASSHRDGLHNQPQHF. CDR3 nucleotides: TGTGCCAGCAGTCACCGGGACGGTCTACACAATCAGCCCCAGCATTTT.

A single count supports this clone. This chain links TRBV28 with TRBJ1-4, with 7 bases fitting TRBD1. Germline V gene data show CDR1 as MDHEN and CDR2 as SYDVKM. J lost 2 bases, V lost 4 bases, and 7 bases had no gene match. CDR3 length: 16 residues. The CDR3: CASSSPGGPTNEKLFF. DNA for the CDR3: TGTGCCAGCAGTTCACCAGGGGGACCGACTAATGAAAAACTGTTTTTT.

V and J are TRBV9 and TRBJ1-5; 11 nucleotides align to TRBD1. Trimming removed 0 bases from V and 7 bases from J; junction bases left unmatched: 6. The germline CDR1 and CDR2 sequences are SGDLS and YYNGEE. This CDR3 comprises 16 residues. CDR3 in amino acids: CASSVGTGGSGQPQHF. In DNA, the CDR3 is TGTGCCAGCAGCGTAGGGACAGGGGGCTCGGGCCAGCCCCAGCATTTT.